This passage covers 9 T cell receptor beta chains from one sample sequenced in a study of shared clonotypes between healthy human individuals (TCRdb year 2020). CD8 naive samples were obtained by positive selection for CCR7 among CD45RO-negative cells, yielding a CD45RA+CCR7+ population from which TemRA cells were excluded. Library prep was done by the immunoSEQ multiplex PCR assay. Held by TCRdb, this immuneACCESS table contains in-frame sequences only and omits some clones. Under half of the omission traces to an unresolved V gene where checked; the cause of the rest is unknown. The sample contains over 2 million clones, 85% to 95% of them found a single time. The ten largest clonotypes hold roughly 1% of the sample. Sequenced sample: naive CD8+ T cells sorted from blood. This specimen's cell subset or site label, interpreted: CD45RA+CCR7+. Source of these receptors: a man younger than 35 in good health.

This rearrangement joins TRBV30 to TRBJ2-1, with TRBD2 identical over 13 bases. The germline V gene encodes CDR1 GTSNPN and CDR2 SVGIG (reference sequence). V trimming: 6 bases; J trimming: 5 bases; junction bases outside the gene matches: 7. The CDR3 spans 15 residues. CDR3 nucleotides: TGTGCCTGCTCCCGGACTAGCGGGGGTCACAATGAGCAGTTCTTC. As protein: CACSRTSGGHNEQFF.

The rearrangement joins TRBV10-2 to TRBJ2-7; 7 bases align to TRBD2. CDR3 size: 13 residues. J gave up 2 bases and V 8 bases, and 6 bases lay outside the gene matches. Germline CDR1 WSHSY, CDR2 SAAADI. Here the CDR3 reads CASEASGPYEQYF. As DNA, the CDR3 is TGCGCCAGCGAGGCTAGCGGCCCCTACGAGCAGTACTTC.

This clone was counted a single time. Other DNA sequences in the same sample also yield this CDR3. The rearrangement joins TRBV7-2 to TRBJ2-2; the D gene is possibly TRBD2 (5 bases). V shed 0 bases and J shed 5 bases, with 7 bases lying between them. Germline-derived CDR1 and CDR2 are SGHTA and FQGNSA. The CDR3 runs 14 residues. The CDR3: CASSLAGGTGELFF. CDR3 nucleotide sequence: TGTGCCAGCAGCTTAGCGGGCGGGACCGGGGAGCTGTTTTTT.

About this clone: The sample holds other DNA sequences that translate to the same CDR3. This chain uses TRBV11-2 with TRBJ2-7, with D possibly TRBD1 on 6 matching bases. The CDR3 loop spans 12 amino acids. The V gene's germline CDR1 is SGHAT and CDR2 FQNNGV. Trimming cost V 5 bases and J 3 bases, with 8 bases left between them. CDR3 protein: CASSQDSYEQYF. CDR3 nucleotides: TGTGCCAGCAGCCAGGACAGCTACGAGCAGTACTTC.

The J gene is TRBJ2-7, the V gene TRBV6-1, with D unclear. Trimming cost V 3 bases and J 1 base, with 7 bases left between them. CDR1 MNHNS and CDR2 SASEGT come from the germline V gene. There are 13 residues in the CDR3. The CDR3 region is CASSDNYSYEQYF. The CDR3 bases are TGTGCCAGCAGTGATAACTATTCCTACGAGCAGTACTTC.

The CDR3 DNA reads as TGTGCCAGCAGCACCCGAGACGTGAGCGGGGGGGCCACAGATACGCAGTATTTT. It is translated as CASSTRDVSGGATDTQYF. V and J are TRBV13 and TRBJ2-3; the match to TRBD2 covers 10 bases. CDR1 and CDR2 (germline): PRHDT, FYEKMQ (reference sequence). The length of the CDR3 is 18 residues. Trimming removed 5 bases from V and 2 bases from J; junction bases left unmatched: 13.

This sequence joins TRBV5-6 and TRBJ2-2; TRBD2 might be the D (6 bases). CDR1 and CDR2 from the germline V gene are SGHDT and YYEEEE. The CDR3 loop spans 13 amino acids. Trimming cost V 3 bases and J 13 bases, with 16 bases left between them. The CDR3 nucleotides are TGTGCCAGCAGCTACGGGACTCCTGGACTGCTGTTTTTT. Translating gives CASSYGTPGLLFF.

About this clone: This specimen includes other DNA sequences encoding the same CDR3. The chain combines TRBV27 with TRBJ2-7, with no clear D. Trimming took off 5 bases at V and 0 bases at J, with 11 bases between the two ends. This CDR3 is built from 14 residues. In germline, CDR1 is MNHEY, CDR2 SMNVEV (reference sequence). DNA of the CDR3: TGTGCCAGCAGTCTCGCTGGCCGCTCCTACGAGCAGTACTTC. This sequence encodes CASSLAGRSYEQYF.

The chain links TRBV4-1 to TRBJ2-1; D is uncertain. Germline lookup yields CDR1 MGHRA and CDR2 YSYEKL. V was cut by 4 bases and J by 8 bases, with 9 bases left in between. The CDR3 has 12 amino acids. In DNA form, the CDR3 reads TGCGCCAGCAGCCGTAGTGGGGATGAGCAGTTCTTC. Translation: CASSRSGDEQFF.